Sequencing of this T cell receptor beta chain was carried out in a study of shared clonotypes between healthy human individuals. Remarks on this clone: Antigen specificity is unknown.

The V gene's germline CDR1 is MNHNY and CDR2 SVGAGI (reference sequence). The CDR3 spans 15 residues. The V end lost 2 bases, the J end lost 4 bases, and 12 bases lay between the germline ends. Findings and limits, study-wide: When compared with the clonotypes that were shared by all four sorted-subset donors, the non-shared clonotypes turned out to have lower generation probabilities. Only blood was sampled, and tissue TCR repertoires likely differ from blood ones.

For every subset, genomic DNA was evenly distributed across several immunoSEQ plates. When replicate PCRs were run on sorted subsets, they used around 200 ng DNA, some 30,000 T cell genomes. Clones were read by immunoSEQ multiplex PCR, and TCRdb kept only the in-frame ones, dropping some. The table lists about 980,000 clones, approximately 80% of them singletons. The TCR comes from a man aged 18 to 29 in good health. J is TRBJ2-4 and V is TRBV6-6, with D unresolved. The sequencing sample was made of memory CD4+ T cells sorted from blood. Subset of the sample: CD45RA-negative fraction. The CDR3 spells CASSYVQANKNIQYF. DNA of the CDR3: TGTGCCAGCAGTTACGTCCAGGCTAATAAAAACATTCAGTACTTC.